Listed below are T cell receptor beta chains from one sample, sequenced in a study of T-cell reconstitution after alpha-beta-depleted transplantation in children. TCRdb redid the calling of the PCR reads with MiXCR, one entry per CDR3 protein. This sample yields some 200,000 distinct CDR3 sequences, of which roughly 15% are seen a single time; about 12% belongs to the top ten. This material consisted of PBMCs from the stem cell graft donor, taken from the stem cell graft. These receptors were collected from a human donor who donated a stem cell graft to a child with acute lymphoblastic leukemia. The CDR3 runs from the conserved cysteine through the conserved F or W. D genes are given only for firm matches. Clone size is stated in some rows and not others, as once, few, many or a class when expanded.

d_call	j_call	v_call	clone_size	cdr3_aa	cdr3_nt
TRBD2	TRBJ2-1	TRBV15	many	CATSRDRLAGEGEQFF	TGTGCCACCAGCAGAGACAGGCTAGCGGGAGAGGGGGAGCAGTTCTTC
-	TRBJ2-6	TRBV7-2	many	CASSSGIRGSGANVLTF	TGTGCCAGCAGCTCCGGCATCAGGGGCTCTGGGGCCAACGTCCTGACTTTC
-	TRBJ2-7	TRBV12-3/TRBV12-4	many	CASSRFVPYEQYF	TGTGCCAGCAGTCGATTTGTCCCCTACGAGCAGTACTTC
-	TRBJ2-5	TRBV28	many	CASSLPGTETQYF	TGTGCCAGCAGTTTACCGGGAACAGAGACCCAGTACTTC
-	TRBJ1-2	TRBV7-9	many	CASSSRGGAYGYTF	TGTGCCAGCAGCTCACGAGGGGGGGCCTATGGCTACACCTTC
-	TRBJ2-2	TRBV7-9	many	CASSFSRTGELFF	TGTGCCAGCAGCTTTTCTCGGACCGGGGAGCTGTTTTTT
-	TRBJ2-5	TRBV20-1	-	CSATGESQGETQYF	TGCAGTGCTACGGGGGAATCACAGGGAGAGACCCAGTACTTC
TRBD2	TRBJ2-2	TRBV5-1	many	CASSLASSGSRAGELFF	TGCGCCAGCAGCTTGGCGTCTAGCGGGAGTAGGGCCGGGGAGCTGTTTTTT
-	TRBJ2-7	TRBV20-1	many	CSARDLGRGTYEQYF	TGCAGTGCTAGAGATCTCGGAAGAGGGACCTACGAGCAGTACTTC
-	TRBJ2-7	TRBV24-1	few	CATSESGDPYEQYF	TGTGCCACCAGTGAATCCGGGGACCCCTACGAGCAGTACTTC
TRBD1	TRBJ2-7	TRBV29-1	-	CSVEEQGSYEQYF	TGCAGCGTTGAAGAACAGGGGTCCTACGAGCAGTACTTC
-	TRBJ1-2	TRBV2	many	CASSLTVVGYGYTF	TGTGCCAGCAGTCTGACTGTGGTCGGCTATGGCTACACCTTC
-	TRBJ2-1	TRBV5-1	many	CASSLFESSYNEQFF	TGCGCCAGCAGCTTGTTTGAGAGCTCCTACAATGAGCAGTTCTTC
TRBD2	TRBJ2-1	TRBV7-9	many	CASSSGAGVRGEQFF	TGTGCCAGCAGCTCCGGAGCGGGAGTTCGTGGTGAGCAGTTCTTC
TRBD2	TRBJ2-7	TRBV5-1	-	CASSFLAGGYEQYF	TGCGCCAGCAGCTTCCTAGCGGGAGGGTACGAGCAGTACTTC
TRBD1	TRBJ2-2	TRBV5-5	few	CASSLGLWTGDPGELFF	TGTGCCAGCAGCTTGGGTTTGTGGACAGGGGATCCCGGGGAGCTGTTTTTT
-	TRBJ2-7	TRBV5-5	-	CASTFSSGMTYEQYF	TGTGCCAGCACCTTTAGTAGCGGAATGACCTACGAGCAGTACTTC
TRBD1	TRBJ2-7	TRBV29-1	many	CSGGQGYPYEQYF	TGCAGCGGAGGACAGGGGTACCCCTACGAGCAGTACTTC
-	TRBJ2-7	TRBV5-1	many	CASSSGTRSSYEQYF	TGCGCCAGCAGCTCAGGGACGAGGAGCTCCTACGAGCAGTACTTC
-	TRBJ2-1	TRBV6-1	-	CASSTGTASYNEQFF	TGTGCCAGCAGCACCGGGACGGCATCCTACAATGAGCAGTTCTTC